The present T cell receptor beta chain was sequenced within a study of regulatory T cells in long-lasting Graves disease. This CDR3 is 16 amino acids long. V shed 5 bases and J 2 bases; nucleotides not matched to a gene: 7. Germline CDR1 and CDR2: MNHEY and SMNVEV (reference sequence). Building the TCR beta libraries relied on iRepertoire HTBI primers, and CDR3 regions underwent Arm-PCR. TCRdb processed the multiplex PCR reads anew with MiXCR; each CDR3 protein has one entry. The data show roughly 610,000 distinct CDR3 sequences, with roughly 16% seen just once and 15% to 20% held by the top ten. This clonotype was counted many times. Time point defined: newly diagnosed GD, antithyroid drugs for less than 3 months. PBMC RNA served as the TCR library source. Each patient gave 7 to 9 milliliters of EDTA-anticoagulated peripheral blood. The sample also formed part of further work on T cells in Graves' hyperthyroidism and ophthalmopathy.

The rearrangement uses TRBV27 and TRBJ2-3, with 10 bases identical to TRBD2. This clonotype was obtained from a woman aged 30 to 39 with Graves disease. Material: peripheral blood mononuclear cells (PBMCs), obtained at new diagnosis, from a patient treated with antithyroid drugs. CDR3 DNA sequence: TGTGCCAGCAGTCCCCGACTAGCGGGTTCCACAGATACGCAGTATTTT. Amino acid sequence: CASSPRLAGSTDTQYF.